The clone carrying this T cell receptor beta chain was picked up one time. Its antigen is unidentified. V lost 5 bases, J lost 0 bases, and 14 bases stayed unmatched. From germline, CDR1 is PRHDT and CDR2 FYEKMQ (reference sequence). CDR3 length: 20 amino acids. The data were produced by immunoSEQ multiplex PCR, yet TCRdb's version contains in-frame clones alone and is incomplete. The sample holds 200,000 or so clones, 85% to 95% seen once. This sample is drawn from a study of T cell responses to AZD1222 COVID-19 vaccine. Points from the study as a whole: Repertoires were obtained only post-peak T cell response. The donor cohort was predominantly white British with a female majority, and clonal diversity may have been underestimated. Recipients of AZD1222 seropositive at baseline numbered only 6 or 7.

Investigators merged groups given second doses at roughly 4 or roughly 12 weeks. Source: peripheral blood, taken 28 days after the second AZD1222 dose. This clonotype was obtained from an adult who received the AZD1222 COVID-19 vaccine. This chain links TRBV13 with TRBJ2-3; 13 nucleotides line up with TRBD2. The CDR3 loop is CASSIRLAGGRTMSTDTQYF. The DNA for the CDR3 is TGTGCCAGCAGCATACGACTAGCGGGGGGACGTACTATGAGCACAGATACGCAGTATTTT.